This note documents a single T cell receptor beta chain sequence. Antigen specificity is unknown. Making TCR cDNA involved 5'RACE template switching, which added UMIs and a universal primer site. One entry per CDR3 protein results from TCRdb running MiXCR on the 5' RACE reads. This table has hundreds of thousands of distinct CDR3 sequences, roughly 14% appearing once. These data come from a study of T cells after yellow fever vaccination. General study results and limits: Weaker overall was a secondary response that nonetheless peaked faster, on day 5 versus 15. Overall, a small share of clonotypes was seen in both CD4 and CD8 compartments.

Losses at the gene ends were 5 bases for V and 2 bases for J; bases not matched to a gene: 2. CDR1 DFQATT and CDR2 SNEGSKA come from the germline V gene (reference sequence). CDR3 length: 13 residues. The clonotype comes from a man aged 25 to 40 who received the YFV17D yellow fever vaccine. The chain carries TRBV20-1 and TRBJ1-3, with TRBD1 matching 8 bases. Sequenced here: PBMCs, sampled on the day of the yellow fever booster vaccination. The CDR3 DNA follows: TGCAGTGCTCGCAGGGGGCCTGGAAACACCATATATTTT. Translation: CSARRGPGNTIYF.